A single sample gave rise to the 22 T cell receptor beta chains below, sequenced in a study of blood T cell repertoires in COVID-19. TCRdb's table, derived via immunoSEQ multiplex PCR, lists solely in-frame clones and lacks some. The table lists hundreds of thousands of clones, about 85% of them singletons, with approximately 3% in the top ten. Material: PBMCs or T cells enriched from blood (not recorded which). Receptors originate from a woman in her forties or fifties who had recovered from COVID-19.

The chain employs TRBV6-6 and TRBJ1-1; 8 nucleotides agree with TRBD1. Unmatched junction bases numbered 13, after V lost 5 bases and J lost 5 bases. Germline CDR1 MNHNY, CDR2 SVGAGI (reference sequence). This CDR3 has 16 amino acids. CDR3 loop: CASSQPRQGLKTEAFF. CDR3 coding DNA: TGTGCCAGCAGTCAGCCCAGACAGGGGTTAAAAACTGAAGCTTTCTTT.

The chain carries TRBV27 and TRBJ1-4; TRBD1 might be the D (6 bases). The CDR3 covers 12 residues. The V end lost 4 bases, the J end lost 9 bases, and 9 bases lay between the germline ends. Germline V gene sequence: CDR1 MNHEY, CDR2 SMNVEV (reference sequence). CDR3 DNA: TGTGCCAGCAGTTCCACAGGGCAAAAACTGTTTTTT. This translates into CASSSTGQKLFF.

The count of this clone is one. This chain joins TRBV5-8 and TRBJ1-2, with a tentative D call TRBD1 (6 bases). Per the germline V gene, CDR1 is SGHTS and CDR2 is YDEGEE. V was clipped by 5 bases and J by 0 bases, with 17 bases between them. The CDR3 length is 16 residues. In nucleotides, the CDR3 is TGTGCCAGCAGGCCTCCATCTGGACAGTCTAACTATGGCTACACCTTC. This encodes CASRPPSGQSNYGYTF.

CDR3 protein: CAISAGRGFSTNTEAFF. DNA of the CDR3: TGTGCCATCAGTGCCGGCAGGGGGTTTTCGACGAACACTGAAGCTTTCTTT. The chain employs TRBV10-3 and TRBJ1-1; TRBD1 matches at 7 bases. Germline V CDR1 and CDR2: ENHRY, SYGVKD. The CDR3 length is 17 residues. Trimming at V came to 4 bases and at J to 1 base, leaving 12 bases not matched to a gene.

The chain carries TRBV20-1 and TRBJ2-7; D perhaps matches TRBD2 (5 bases). The CDR3 runs to 11 residues. Germline V gives CDR1 DFQATT, CDR2 SNEGSKA (reference sequence). V was shortened by 6 bases and J by 2 bases, with 8 bases between the two germline ends. The CDR3 reads CSAGAAYEQYF. The CDR3 region has the DNA TGCAGTGCCGGAGCGGCCTACGAGCAGTACTTC.

The V call is TRBV6-2 or TRBV6-3, the J call TRBJ1-2; perhaps TRBD1 as D (6 bases). This CDR3 contains 13 residues. V lost 6 bases to trimming and J lost 3 bases, with 11 bases between them. Germline values: CDR1 MNHEY, CDR2 SVGEGT. The CDR3 is CASSQQGDYGYTF. CDR3 DNA sequence: TGTGCCAGCAGCCAACAGGGAGACTATGGCTACACCTTC.

Notes on this clone: The same CDR3 also results from other DNA sequences found in this sample. The chain employs TRBV7-9 and TRBJ1-4; D possibly corresponds to TRBD1 (6 bases). CDR3 length equals 15 residues. Trimming took 5 bases from V and 5 from J, leaving 15 bases between them. Germline lookup yields CDR1 SEHNR and CDR2 FQNEAQ (reference sequence). CDR3 protein: CASSPEGGVNEKLFF. The CDR3 DNA reads TGTGCCAGCAGCCCAGAAGGGGGAGTCAATGAAAAACTGTTTTTT.

J is TRBJ1-2 and V is TRBV9; D ambiguous. V gave up 6 bases and J gave up 2 bases, with 14 bases separating them. The CDR3 loop spans 14 amino acids. Germline loops: CDR1 SGDLS, CDR2 YYNGEE. CDR3 coding DNA: TGTGCCAGCACCGGAGAGGGAGTAAACTATGGCTACACCTTC. This codes for CASTGEGVNYGYTF.

J is TRBJ1-5 and V is TRBV6-5; TRBD1 might be the D (5 bases). In germline, CDR1 is MNHEY, CDR2 SVGAGI. The CDR3 is 15 residues long. Trimming cost V 4 bases and J 2 bases, with 12 bases left between them. This chain's CDR3 is CASSSTGIGNQPQHF. CDR3 sequence (DNA): TGTGCCAGCAGTTCCACAGGTATAGGCAATCAGCCCCAGCATTTT.

The V gene is TRBV4-3, the J gene TRBJ1-2; TRBD1 is a possible D gene (5 bases). Germline V CDR1 and CDR2: LGHNA, YSLEER. This CDR3 is 14 amino acids long. Between the trimmed V and J ends, which lost 0 bases and 4 bases, there was a span of 9 bases. The CDR3 bases are TGCGCCAGCAGCCAAGATCCCGACAGCTATGGCTACACCTTC. This sequence encodes CASSQDPDSYGYTF.

As DNA, the CDR3 is TGTGCCAGTAGTATAGAACTAGCGGCCTACAATGAGCAGTTCTTC. Residues: CASSIELAAYNEQFF. The chain combines TRBV19 with TRBJ2-1, with 8 nucleotides matching TRBD2. Germline V gene lookup returns CDR1 LNHDA and CDR2 SQIVND (reference sequence). V shed 0 bases, J shed 2 bases, and the junction held 0 bases outside the gene matches. This CDR3 region has 15 residues.

The rearrangement links TRBV5-1 to TRBJ1-4; no definite D call. V was trimmed by 0 bases and J by 0 bases, leaving 18 bases between them. The CDR3 has 19 residues. Germline V gene data show CDR1 as SGHRS and CDR2 as YFSETQ. CDR3 sequence reads: CASSLGLVSTNATNEKLFF. The CDR3 DNA follows: TGCGCCAGCAGCTTGGGTTTAGTGTCGACTAATGCAACTAATGAAAAACTGTTTTTT.

The CDR3 nucleotides are TGTGCCACCAGTGGTAGAGGGACAGGGGAAAAATATGGCTACACCTTC. Translated, it gives CATSGRGTGEKYGYTF. The J gene is TRBJ1-2, the V gene TRBV24-1; 10 bases map to TRBD1. Looked up from germline, CDR1 is KGHDR and CDR2 is SFDVKD. The V and J ends lost 5 bases and 5 bases, in that order; junction bases with no gene match: 10. This CDR3 has 16 residues.

V usage is TRBV2 and J usage is TRBJ1-3, with D perhaps matching TRBD1 (6 bases). This CDR3 spans 15 amino acids. The ends were cut back, 8 bases at V and 2 bases at J, with 16 bases in the middle. Germline loops: CDR1 SNHLY, CDR2 FYNNEI. The CDR3 loop reads CASYPSGVPGNTIYF. The CDR3 DNA is TGTGCCAGCTATCCCTCAGGGGTACCTGGAAACACCATATATTTT.

The chain is built from TRBV2 and TRBJ2-7, with D uncertain. The ends were cut back, 7 bases at V and 3 bases at J, with 7 bases in the middle. Germline assignment: CDR1 SNHLY and CDR2 FYNNEI. The CDR3 totals 11 residues. The CDR3 region has the DNA TGTGCCAGCACCGGGTACTACGAGCAGTACTTC. Its translation: CASTGYYEQYF.

The V gene is TRBV2, the J gene TRBJ2-5; unclear D gene. There are 15 residues in the CDR3. The V end was cut by 7 bases, the J end by 0 bases, with 15 bases between. Germline CDR1 and CDR2: SNHLY and FYNNEI. The CDR3 reads CASTRIGGYQETQYF. CDR3 DNA sequence: TGTGCCAGCACTAGGATCGGTGGGTACCAAGAGACCCAGTACTTC.

The genes are TRBV4-3 and TRBJ1-1, with D unclear. Germline V gene lookup returns CDR1 LGHNA and CDR2 YSLEER. The CDR3 contains 15 residues. The V and J ends lost 0 bases and 0 bases respectively, with 8 bases between them. CDR3 DNA: TGCGCCAGCAGCCAAGATCGTGAGGTGAACACTGAAGCTTTCTTT. This encodes CASSQDREVNTEAFF.

The V gene is TRBV18, the J gene TRBJ1-6; D ambiguous. From germline, CDR1 is KGHSH and CDR2 LQKENI. Trimming left V 2 bases short and J 5 bases short, with 10 bases between. The CDR3 is 15 residues long. The CDR3: CASSPVRQDNSPLHF. The CDR3 bases are TGTGCCAGCTCACCAGTCAGGCAAGATAATTCACCCCTCCACTTT.

The V and J genes are TRBV4-2 and TRBJ1-1; TRBD1 might be the D (6 bases). V lost 4 bases, J lost 6 bases, and 12 bases lay in between. This CDR3 is built from 13 residues. Germline V lookup: CDR1 LGHNA, CDR2 YNFKEQ. CDR3: CASSLNREAEAFF. The CDR3 DNA reads TGTGCCAGCAGCCTTAACAGGGAAGCTGAAGCTTTCTTT.

This rearrangement joins TRBV5-4 to TRBJ1-2; 7 bases map to TRBD1. The trim removed 7 bases at V and 3 bases at J, leaving 6 bases unmatched. The germline gives CDR1 SGHNT, CDR2 YYREEE (reference sequence). The CDR3 is 13 amino acids. In DNA, the CDR3 is TGTGCCAGCTGCCGGGACAGAGACTATGGCTACACCTTC. The encoded protein is CASCRDRDYGYTF.

The genes are TRBV27 and TRBJ1-2; D is unclear. V lost 0 bases and J lost 4, with 12 bases in between. CDR1 MNHEY and CDR2 SMNVEV come from the germline V gene (reference sequence). The CDR3 consists of 15 residues. The CDR3 DNA reads TGTGCCAGCAGTTTATCGTCGGGGTACGGCTATGGCTACACCTTC. It codes for CASSLSSGYGYGYTF.

This rearrangement joins TRBV28 to TRBJ1-4; D perhaps matches TRBD1 (5 bases). Per the germline V gene, CDR1 is MDHEN and CDR2 is SYDVKM. The CDR3 covers 15 residues. V lost 4 bases, J lost 8 bases, and 17 bases lay in between. The CDR3 nucleotides are TGTGCCAGCAGTTCCCCCACGGGGGGGAGGGAAAAACTGTTTTTT. Residues: CASSSPTGGREKLFF.